The 12 T cell receptor beta chains listed next were all sequenced from one sample in a study of T cells in Graves' hyperthyroidism and ophthalmopathy. RNA transcripts served as the template for amplifying TCR beta CDR3 regions. In the first-round RT-PCR of the TCR CDR3, the HTBI primer set was used. TCRdb redid the calling of the multiplex PCR reads with MiXCR, one entry per CDR3 protein. The table lists hundreds of thousands of distinct CDR3 sequences, 30% to 40% of them singletons. The material sequenced was blood. The source is a woman aged 40 to 50 with Graves' hyperthyroidism.

Only a few counts were recorded for this clonotype. The chain joins TRBV2 to TRBJ2-5; D may be TRBD2 (6 bases). Trimming pared 6 bases from V and 4 bases from J, leaving 15 bases between. Germline values: CDR1 SNHLY, CDR2 FYNNEI. The CDR3 runs to 14 residues. The CDR3 region has the DNA TGTGCCAGCAGGCGGGAAGGAGGCGGAGAGACCCAGTACTTC. Amino acids: CASRREGGGETQYF.

The chain joins TRBV3-1 to TRBJ2-6; no clear D. This CDR3 region has 17 residues. Germline CDR1 LGHDT, CDR2 YNNKEL (reference sequence). V lost 1 base and J lost 0, with 10 bases in between. The CDR3 is CASSQAGRYSGANVLTF. For the CDR3, the DNA is TGTGCCAGCAGCCAAGCGGGTCGGTACTCTGGGGCCAACGTCCTGACTTTC. The full variable domain, rest sourced from reference TRBV3-1 and TRBJ2-6, is DTAVSQTPKYLVTQMGNDKSIKCEQNLGHDTMYWYKQDSKKFLKIMFSYNNKELIINETVPNRFSPKSPDKAHLNLHINSLELGDSAVYFCASSQAGRYSGANVLTFGAGSRLTVL.

J is TRBJ1-5 and V is TRBV6-1; no clear D gene. Germline V gene sequence: CDR1 MNHNS, CDR2 SASEGT. This CDR3 has 14 residues. The germline V and J ends were trimmed by 5 bases and 9 bases, with 17 bases remaining between them. The CDR3 region is CASSTSWPTRPQHF. CDR3 sequence (DNA): TGTGCCAGCAGTACTTCTTGGCCCACTCGGCCCCAGCATTTT.

This chain joins TRBV20-1 and TRBJ1-5; 7 nucleotides line up with TRBD1. Germline values: CDR1 DFQATT, CDR2 SNEGSKA (reference sequence). The CDR3 is 20 amino acids. V dropped 1 base and J dropped 0; count of bases not matched to a gene: 18. CDR3 sequence reads: CSARVGSRDSKWLSNQPQHF. The CDR3, as DNA: TGCAGTGCTAGAGTAGGTAGTAGGGACAGTAAGTGGCTTAGCAATCAGCCCCAGCATTTT.

The chain is built from TRBV15 and TRBJ1-2; D is ambiguous. Germline assignment: CDR1 LNHNV and CDR2 YYDKDF (reference sequence). The CDR3 runs to 13 residues. Between the trimmed V and J ends, which lost 3 bases and 2 bases, there was a span of 7 bases. The CDR3 DNA reads TGTGCCACCAGCAGGAACAGCAACTATGGCTACACCTTC. It is translated as CATSRNSNYGYTF.

The rearrangement uses TRBV28 and TRBJ2-7; the D gene is possibly TRBD1 (5 bases). The CDR3 sequence is 15 residues long. Germline V gives CDR1 MDHEN, CDR2 SYDVKM. Deletions cut 2 bases from V and 10 bases from J, with 21 bases between. CDR3 bases: TGTGCCAGCAGTTTACTCCCAGGGCCCACCCCTGAACAGTACTTC. This sequence encodes CASSLLPGPTPEQYF. The complete variable domain, with remaining parts taken from reference TRBV28 and TRBJ2-7, reads DVKVTQSSRYLVKRTGEKVFLECVQDMDHENMFWYRQDPGLGLRLIYFSYDVKMKEKGDIPEGYSVSREKKERFSLILESASTNQTSMYLCASSLLPGPTPEQYFGPGTRLTVT.

With respect to this clonotype: It may be a read error: a sequence one base away is much more abundant. The genes are TRBV15 and TRBJ2-2; 8 bases are shared with TRBD1. Germline CDR1 and CDR2: LNHNV and YYDKDF (reference sequence). The CDR3 consists of 13 residues. CDR3 nucleotide sequence: TGTGCCAGCGCAGGGGGCCTCGCCGGGAAGCTGTTTTTT. The encoded protein is CASAGGLAGKLFF.

As regards this clonotype: Compared with germline, one end of the junction differs, possibly owing to a read error. The chain links TRBV5-1 to TRBJ1-1, with D perhaps matching TRBD1 (5 bases). Germline V gene sequence: CDR1 SGHRS, CDR2 YFSETQ. CDR3 size: 15 residues. The CDR3 sequence: CASSLVFREWTEAFF. CDR3 coding DNA: TGTGCCAGCAGCTTAGTATTCAGGGAATGGACTGAAGCTTTCTTT. The full variable domain, in which reference TRBV5-1 and TRBJ1-1 provide the parts outside the CDR3, is KAGVTQTPRYLIKTRGQQVTLSCSPISGHRSVSWYQQTPGQGLQFLFEYFSETQRNKGNFPGRFSGRQFSNSRSEMNVSTLELGDSALYLCASSLVFREWTEAFFGQGTRLTVV.

This clonotype was observed at least ten times. The chain carries TRBV19 and TRBJ1-4, with D unresolved. The CDR3 loop spans 15 amino acids. Trimming shortened V by 5 bases and J by 0 bases, and 10 bases separated the two germline ends. In germline, CDR1 is LNHDA, CDR2 SQIVND (reference sequence). The CDR3, as DNA: TGTGCCAGTAGTCCCTTGGAGGCAACTAATGAAAAACTGTTTTTT. It translates to CASSPLEATNEKLFF. Looking up the rest from reference TRBV19 and TRBJ1-4 gives the full variable domain: DGGITQSPKYLFRKEGQNVTLSCEQNLNHDAMYWYRQDPGQGLRLIYYSQIVNDFQKGDIAEGYSVSREKKESFPLTVTSAQKNPTAFYLCASSPLEATNEKLFFGSGTQLSVL.

This chain uses TRBV10-3 with TRBJ2-2; D gene ambiguous. This CDR3 is built from 13 residues. Trimming removed 2 bases at V and 6 bases at J, with 7 bases between. From germline, CDR1 is ENHRY and CDR2 SYGVKD. CDR3 amino acids: CAISEGWAGELFF. The DNA for the CDR3 is TGTGCCATCAGTGAGGGATGGGCCGGGGAGCTGTTTTTT.

V is TRBV28 and J is TRBJ1-2; D unclear. The CDR3 covers 14 residues. Germline CDR1 reads MDHEN; CDR2 reads SYDVKM. The V end was cut by 5 bases, the J end by 8 bases, with 18 bases between. CDR3 region: CASSGSGRLKGYTF. The CDR3 nucleotides are TGTGCCAGCAGTGGATCGGGCAGACTGAAAGGCTACACCTTC.

Concerning this clonotype: Being one base from a much bigger clone, this may be a read error. This chain links TRBV20-1 with TRBJ1-1, with D tentatively TRBD1 (5 bases). This CDR3 comprises 14 residues. In germline, CDR1 is DFQATT, CDR2 SNEGSKA (reference sequence). The CDR3 DNA reads TGCAGTGCTCTCGAGGCGGGGCTGAACACTGAAGCTTCCTTT. Translating gives CSALEAGLNTEASF.